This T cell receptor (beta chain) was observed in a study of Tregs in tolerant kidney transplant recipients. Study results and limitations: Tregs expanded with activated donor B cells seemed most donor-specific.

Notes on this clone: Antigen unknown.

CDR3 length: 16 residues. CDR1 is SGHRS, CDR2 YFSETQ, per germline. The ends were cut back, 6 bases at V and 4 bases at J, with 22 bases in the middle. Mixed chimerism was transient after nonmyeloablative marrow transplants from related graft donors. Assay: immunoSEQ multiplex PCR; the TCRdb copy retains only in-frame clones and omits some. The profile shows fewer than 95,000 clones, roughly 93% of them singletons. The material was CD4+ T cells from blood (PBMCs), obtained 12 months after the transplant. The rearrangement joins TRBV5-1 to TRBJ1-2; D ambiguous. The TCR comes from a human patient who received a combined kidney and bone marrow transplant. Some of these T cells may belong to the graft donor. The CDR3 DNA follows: TGCGCCAGCACCGTTGGCGGTGGTACCACCCCCTATGGCTACACCTTC. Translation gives CASTVGGGTTPYGYTF.